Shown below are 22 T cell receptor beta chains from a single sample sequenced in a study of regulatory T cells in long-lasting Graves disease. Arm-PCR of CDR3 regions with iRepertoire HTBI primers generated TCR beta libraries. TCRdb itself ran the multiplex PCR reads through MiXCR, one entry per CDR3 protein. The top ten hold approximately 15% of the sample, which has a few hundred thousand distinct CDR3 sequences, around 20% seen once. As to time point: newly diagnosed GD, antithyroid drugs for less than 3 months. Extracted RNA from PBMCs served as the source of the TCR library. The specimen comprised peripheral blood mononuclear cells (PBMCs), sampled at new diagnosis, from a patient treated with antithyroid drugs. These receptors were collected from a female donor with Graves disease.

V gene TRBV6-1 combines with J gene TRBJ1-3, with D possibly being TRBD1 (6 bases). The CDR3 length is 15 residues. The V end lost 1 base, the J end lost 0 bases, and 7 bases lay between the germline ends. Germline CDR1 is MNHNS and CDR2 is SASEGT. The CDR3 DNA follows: TGTGCCAGCAGTGAAGTGGGGGCCTCTGGAAACACCATATATTTT. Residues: CASSEVGASGNTIYF.

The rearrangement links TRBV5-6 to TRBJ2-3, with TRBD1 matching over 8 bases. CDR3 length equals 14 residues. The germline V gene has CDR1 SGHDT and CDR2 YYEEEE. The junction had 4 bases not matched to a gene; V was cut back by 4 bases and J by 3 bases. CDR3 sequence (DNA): TGTGCCAGCAGCAGACGGACAGGGACAGATACGCAGTATTTT. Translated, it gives CASSRRTGTDTQYF.

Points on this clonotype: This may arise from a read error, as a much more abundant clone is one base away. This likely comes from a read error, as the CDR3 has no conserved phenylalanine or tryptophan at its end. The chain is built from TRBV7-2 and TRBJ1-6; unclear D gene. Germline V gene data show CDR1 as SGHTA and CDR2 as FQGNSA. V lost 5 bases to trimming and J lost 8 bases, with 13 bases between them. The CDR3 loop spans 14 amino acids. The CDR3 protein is CASSLQFPHSPLHL. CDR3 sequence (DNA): TGTGCCAGCAGCCTACAGTTTCCTCATTCACCCCTCCACCTT.

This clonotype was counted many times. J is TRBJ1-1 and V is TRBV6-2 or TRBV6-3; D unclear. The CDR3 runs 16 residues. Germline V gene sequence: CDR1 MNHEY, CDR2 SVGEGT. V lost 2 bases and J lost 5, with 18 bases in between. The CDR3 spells CASSYLSDRWWTEAFF. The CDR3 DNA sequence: TGTGCCAGCAGTTACCTATCAGACCGGTGGTGGACTGAAGCTTTCTTT.

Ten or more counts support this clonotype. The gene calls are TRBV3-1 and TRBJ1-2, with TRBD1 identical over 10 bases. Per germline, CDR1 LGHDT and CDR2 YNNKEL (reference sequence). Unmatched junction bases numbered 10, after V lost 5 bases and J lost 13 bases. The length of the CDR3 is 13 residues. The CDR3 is CASSDRDRGPLTF. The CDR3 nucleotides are TGTGCCAGCAGCGACCGGGACAGGGGACCACTCACCTTC.

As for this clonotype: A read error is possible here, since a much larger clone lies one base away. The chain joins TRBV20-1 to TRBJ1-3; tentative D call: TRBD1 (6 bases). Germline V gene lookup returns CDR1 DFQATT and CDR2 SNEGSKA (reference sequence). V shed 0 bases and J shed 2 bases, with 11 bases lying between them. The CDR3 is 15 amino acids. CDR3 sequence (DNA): TGCAGTGCTAGAGATTCGGGGGCAGCTGGAAACACCATATATTTT. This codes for CSARDSGAAGNTIYF.

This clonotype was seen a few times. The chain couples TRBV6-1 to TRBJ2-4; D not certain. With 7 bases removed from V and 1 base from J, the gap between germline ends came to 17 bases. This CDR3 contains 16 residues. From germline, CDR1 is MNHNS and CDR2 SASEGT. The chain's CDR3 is CASTTGSLPAKNIQYF. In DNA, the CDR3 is TGTGCCAGCACCACGGGCAGCCTCCCCGCCAAAAACATTCAGTACTTC.

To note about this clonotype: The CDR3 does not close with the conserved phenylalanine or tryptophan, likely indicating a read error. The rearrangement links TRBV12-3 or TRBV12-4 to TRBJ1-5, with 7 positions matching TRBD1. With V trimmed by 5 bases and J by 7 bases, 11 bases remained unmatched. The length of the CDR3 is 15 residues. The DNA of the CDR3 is TGTGCCAGCAGTCCCTATAGGGGGCGCCCCCAGCCCCAGCATCTT. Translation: CASSPYRGRPQPQHL.

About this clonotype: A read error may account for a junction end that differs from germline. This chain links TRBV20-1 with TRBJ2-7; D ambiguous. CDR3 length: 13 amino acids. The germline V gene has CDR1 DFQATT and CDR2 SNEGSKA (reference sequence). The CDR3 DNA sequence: TGCAGTGCTAGAGATCGTAGCAGTACGGTGTACGACTTC. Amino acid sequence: CSARDRSSTVYDF.

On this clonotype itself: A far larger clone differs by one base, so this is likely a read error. CDR3 bases: TGTGCCAGCAGAGACCAAGAGACCCAGTACTTC. It translates to CASRDQETQYF. J is TRBJ2-5 and V is TRBV2, with D uncertain. Germline V lookup: CDR1 SNHLY, CDR2 FYNNEI. Trimming took off 6 bases at V and 0 bases at J, with 2 bases between the two ends. The CDR3 extends over 11 amino acids.

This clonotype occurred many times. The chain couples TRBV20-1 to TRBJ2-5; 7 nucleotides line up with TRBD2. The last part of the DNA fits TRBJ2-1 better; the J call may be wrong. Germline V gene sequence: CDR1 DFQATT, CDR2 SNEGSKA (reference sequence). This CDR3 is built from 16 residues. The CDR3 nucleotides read TGCAGTGCTAGAGGGAGCTTAGGACTAGGAGAGAATGAGCAGTTCTTC. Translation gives CSARGSLGLGENEQFF.

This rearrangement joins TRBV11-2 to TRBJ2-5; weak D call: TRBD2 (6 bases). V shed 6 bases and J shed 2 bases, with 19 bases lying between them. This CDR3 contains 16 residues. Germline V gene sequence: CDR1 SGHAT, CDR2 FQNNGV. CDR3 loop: CASSTARRGVQETQYF. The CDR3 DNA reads TGTGCCAGCAGTACCGCGCGGCGCGGGGTACAAGAGACCCAGTACTTC.

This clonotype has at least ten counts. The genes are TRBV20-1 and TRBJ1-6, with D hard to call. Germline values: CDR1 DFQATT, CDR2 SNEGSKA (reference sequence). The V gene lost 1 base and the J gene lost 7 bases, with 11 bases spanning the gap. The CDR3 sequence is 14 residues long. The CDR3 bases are TGCAGTGCTAGAGGGGAAATGGGGAATTCACCCCTCCACTTT. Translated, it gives CSARGEMGNSPLHF.

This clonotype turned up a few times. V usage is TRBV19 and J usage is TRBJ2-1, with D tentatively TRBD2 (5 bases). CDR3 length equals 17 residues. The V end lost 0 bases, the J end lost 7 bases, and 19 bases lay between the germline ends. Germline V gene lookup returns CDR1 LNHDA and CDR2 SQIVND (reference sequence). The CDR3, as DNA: TGTGCCAGTAGTATAGATCTATCCAGCGGAGTGAAAAATGAGCAGTTCTTC. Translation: CASSIDLSSGVKNEQFF.

CDR3 loop: CASSPGQRPDTQYF. The CDR3 bases are TGTGCCAGCAGCCCGGGACAGCGGCCAGATACGCAGTATTTT. V gene TRBV3-1 combines with J gene TRBJ2-3; 7 bases align to TRBD1. The germline gives CDR1 LGHDT, CDR2 YNNKEL (reference sequence). The CDR3 covers 14 residues. V shed 4 bases, J shed 4 bases, and the junction held 5 bases outside the gene matches.

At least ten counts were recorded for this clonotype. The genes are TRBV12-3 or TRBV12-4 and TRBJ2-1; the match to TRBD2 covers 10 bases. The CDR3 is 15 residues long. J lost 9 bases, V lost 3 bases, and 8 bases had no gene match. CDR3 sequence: CASSLWLAGVREQFF. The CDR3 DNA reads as TGTGCCAGCAGTTTGTGGCTAGCGGGAGTTCGTGAGCAGTTCTTC.

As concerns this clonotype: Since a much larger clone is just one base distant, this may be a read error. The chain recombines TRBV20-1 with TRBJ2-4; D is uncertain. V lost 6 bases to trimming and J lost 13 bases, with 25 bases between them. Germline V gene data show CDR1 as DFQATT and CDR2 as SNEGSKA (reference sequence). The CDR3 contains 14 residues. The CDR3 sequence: CSARRATSYNEQYF. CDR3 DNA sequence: TGCAGTGCCCGACGAGCCACCTCCTACAATGAGCAGTACTTC.

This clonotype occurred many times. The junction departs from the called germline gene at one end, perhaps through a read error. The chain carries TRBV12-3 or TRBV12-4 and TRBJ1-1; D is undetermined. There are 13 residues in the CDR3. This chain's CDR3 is CASSLQLNTEAFF. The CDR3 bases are TGCGCCAGCAGCTTGCAGTTGAACACTGAAGCTTTCTTT.

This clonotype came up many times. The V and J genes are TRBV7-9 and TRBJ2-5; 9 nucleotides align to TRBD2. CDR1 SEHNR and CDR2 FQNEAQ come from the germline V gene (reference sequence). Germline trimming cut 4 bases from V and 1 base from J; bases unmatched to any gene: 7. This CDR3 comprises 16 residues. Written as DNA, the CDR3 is TGTGCCAGCAGCTACCCTAGCGGGGCCACCCAAGAGACCCAGTACTTC. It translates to CASSYPSGATQETQYF.

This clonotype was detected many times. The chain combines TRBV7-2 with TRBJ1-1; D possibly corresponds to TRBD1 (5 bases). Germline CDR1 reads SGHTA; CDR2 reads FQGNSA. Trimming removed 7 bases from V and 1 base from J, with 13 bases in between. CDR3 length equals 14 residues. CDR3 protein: CASIEGLGNTEAFF. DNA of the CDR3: TGTGCCAGCATCGAGGGACTAGGGAACACTGAAGCTTTCTTT. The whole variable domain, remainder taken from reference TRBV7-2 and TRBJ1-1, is GAGVSQSPSNKVTEKGKDVELRCDPISGHTALYWYRQSLGQGLEFLIYFQGNSAPDKSGLPSDRFSAERTGGSVSTLTIQRTQQEDSAVYLCASIEGLGNTEAFFGQGTRLTVV.

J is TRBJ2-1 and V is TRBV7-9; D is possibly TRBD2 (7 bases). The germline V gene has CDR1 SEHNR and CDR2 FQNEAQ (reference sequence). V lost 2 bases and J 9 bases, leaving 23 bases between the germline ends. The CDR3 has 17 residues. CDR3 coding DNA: TGTGCCAGCAGCTTATTGGGTTCGGGGGGCCCAGGAGGTGAGCAGTTCTTC. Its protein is CASSLLGSGGPGGEQFF.

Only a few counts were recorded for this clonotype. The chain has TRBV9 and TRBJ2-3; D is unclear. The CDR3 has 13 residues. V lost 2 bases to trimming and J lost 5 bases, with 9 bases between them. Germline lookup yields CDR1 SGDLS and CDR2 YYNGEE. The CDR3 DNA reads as TGTGCCAGCAGCGTGTTATTTGGAGATACGCAGTATTTT. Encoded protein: CASSVLFGDTQYF.